The 28 T cell receptor beta chains below were found in one sample sequenced in a study of OX40 agonist ivuxolimab in advanced cancers. Assay used: immunoSEQ multiplex PCR; TCRdb lists only in-frame clones, some missing. Among some 15,000 clones listed, 85% to 95% were seen once. The source was CD4+ or CD8+ T cells sorted from blood, collected in a trial of the OX40 agonist ivuxolimab. Receptor source: an adult with an advanced solid tumor such as melanoma, head and neck, liver or kidney cancer.

This chain joins TRBV7-2 and TRBJ2-7; 13 bases agree with TRBD2. Germline V gene lookup returns CDR1 SGHTA and CDR2 FQGNSA. J gave up 3 bases and V 4 bases, and 6 bases lay outside the gene matches. This CDR3 is 16 amino acids long. The CDR3 DNA sequence: TGTGCCAGCAGCTCCTGGACTAGCGGGGGCCTCTACGAGCAGTACTTC. Its translation: CASSSWTSGGLYEQYF.

V is TRBV28 and J is TRBJ2-5; D uncertain. The CDR3 runs 11 residues. V was trimmed by 3 bases and J by 5 bases, leaving 4 bases between them. Looked up from germline, CDR1 is MDHEN and CDR2 is SYDVKM. CDR3 nucleotide sequence: TGTGCCAGCAGTTTGAGGGAGACCCAGTACTTC. Its protein product is CASSLRETQYF. Using reference TRBV28 and TRBJ2-5 for the parts outside the CDR3, the full variable domain is DVKVTQSSRYLVKRTGEKVFLECVQDMDHENMFWYRQDPGLGLRLIYFSYDVKMKEKGDIPEGYSVSREKKERFSLILESASTNQTSMYLCASSLRETQYFGPGTRLLVL.

The gene calls are TRBV7-9 and TRBJ2-6; tentative D call: TRBD1 (5 bases). This CDR3 is 19 amino acids long. Germline V gene sequence: CDR1 SEHNR, CDR2 FQNEAQ (reference sequence). Trimming left V 1 base short and J 3 bases short, with 19 bases between. The CDR3 loop is CASSLDYATVADGANVLTF. CDR3 bases: TGTGCCAGCAGCTTAGATTACGCGACAGTGGCTGATGGGGCCAACGTCCTGACTTTC.

This clone appeared a single time. V usage is TRBV4-3 and J usage is TRBJ2-7; 7 bases map to TRBD2. From germline, CDR1 is LGHNA and CDR2 YSLEER. J was trimmed by 2 bases and V by 0 bases; bases with no gene match: 10. The CDR3 extends over 17 amino acids. CDR3 region: CASSQDSRGGRTYEQYF. In DNA, the CDR3 is TGCGCCAGCAGCCAAGACTCTCGGGGAGGGAGGACCTACGAGCAGTACTTC.

The chain links TRBV7-7 to TRBJ1-1; tentative D call: TRBD1 (5 bases). Trimming cost V 3 bases and J 3 bases, with 8 bases left between them. From germline, CDR1 is SSHAT and CDR2 FNYEAQ (reference sequence). CDR3 length: 13 amino acids. In DNA, the CDR3 is TGTGCCAGCAGCTTGGGGGGGGACACTGAAGCTTTCTTT. It yields the protein CASSLGGDTEAFF.

The chain combines TRBV4-1 with TRBJ2-1; D remains ambiguous. Germline V CDR1 and CDR2: MGHRA, YSYEKL. The CDR3 is 16 residues long. Trimming removed 0 bases from V and 4 bases from J, with 13 bases in between. The DNA for the CDR3 is TGCGCCAGCAGCCAAGATTCTTTAGGCAGATACAATGAGCAGTTCTTC. Protein: CASSQDSLGRYNEQFF.

The chain has TRBV27 and TRBJ1-2; 7 bases align to TRBD1. The CDR3 runs 11 residues. J gave up 7 bases and V 6 bases, and 2 bases lay outside the gene matches. Germline-derived CDR1 and CDR2 are MNHEY and SMNVEV (reference sequence). The CDR3 here is CASSHRGGYTF. DNA of the CDR3: TGTGCCAGCAGCCACAGGGGTGGCTACACCTTC.

The chain uses TRBV9 and TRBJ2-1; 7 nucleotides align to TRBD2. Germline lookup yields CDR1 SGDLS and CDR2 YYNGEE. V was clipped by 4 bases and J by 8 bases; unmatched bases: 12. The CDR3 length is 15 residues. CDR3 region: CASSSVGGIRDEQFF. The CDR3 DNA is TGTGCCAGCAGCTCAGTGGGGGGGATTAGGGATGAGCAGTTCTTC.

This chain joins TRBV2 and TRBJ2-3; 11 nucleotides line up with TRBD2. The length of the CDR3 is 16 residues. Germline values: CDR1 SNHLY, CDR2 FYNNEI. Trimming took 6 bases from V and 3 from J; bases not matched to a gene: 8. Here the CDR3 DNA reads TGTGCCAGCAGACAGACTAGCGGGGAGCTTACAGATACGCAGTATTTT. It yields the protein CASRQTSGELTDTQYF.

The gene calls are TRBV7-6 and TRBJ2-6; a weak D match, TRBD1 (5 bases). The V and J ends lost 5 bases and 0 bases respectively, with 8 bases between them. The CDR3 loop spans 15 amino acids. Germline CDR1 reads SGHVS; CDR2 reads FNYEAQ. This chain's CDR3 is CASSLGHSGANVLTF. DNA for the CDR3: TGTGCCAGCAGCCTGGGGCACTCTGGGGCCAACGTCCTGACTTTC.

This clone was found once. J is TRBJ1-1 and V is TRBV7-9; D possibly corresponds to TRBD1 (5 bases). V was trimmed by 6 bases and J by 0 bases, leaving 5 bases between them. The CDR3 sequence is 12 residues long. CDR1 is SEHNR and CDR2 is FQNEAQ in the germline V gene (reference sequence). CDR3 residues: CASRGVNTEAFF. The DNA of the CDR3 is TGTGCCAGCAGGGGGGTGAACACTGAAGCTTTCTTT.

V and J are TRBV2 and TRBJ1-2; D is uncertain. V lost 6 bases, J lost 0 bases, and 11 bases lay in between. The CDR3 sequence is 14 residues long. In germline, CDR1 is SNHLY, CDR2 FYNNEI. The CDR3 loop is CASSAGRANYGYTF. CDR3 coding DNA: TGTGCCAGCAGCGCCGGGAGAGCTAACTATGGCTACACCTTC.

This chain joins TRBV9 and TRBJ2-7; 9 positions match TRBD1. Germline CDR1 reads SGDLS; CDR2 reads YYNGEE. The V segment lost 4 bases and the J segment 2 bases; nucleotides outside the gene matches: 4. CDR3 size: 14 residues. In DNA form, the CDR3 reads TGTGCCAGCAGCCCCCGACAGGGGGCCTACGAGCAGTACTTC. This translates into CASSPRQGAYEQYF.

This clone has a handful of counts. The chain combines TRBV6-5 with TRBJ2-5; perhaps TRBD1 as D (5 bases). CDR1 and CDR2 (germline): MNHEY, SVGAGI. This CDR3 is built from 13 residues. V gave up 2 bases and J gave up 7 bases, with 11 bases separating them. The CDR3 DNA reads as TGTGCCAGCAGTTACGCTGGGGCAGGGACCCAGTACTTC. Translating gives CASSYAGAGTQYF.

The chain carries TRBV6-5 and TRBJ2-3; 8 bases are shared with TRBD2. The CDR3 sequence is 14 residues long. Germline CDR1 is MNHEY and CDR2 is SVGAGI. V dropped 8 bases and J dropped 6; count of bases not matched to a gene: 10. The CDR3: CASRTGGMLDTQYF. As DNA, the CDR3 is TGTGCCAGCCGAACGGGAGGGATGCTGGATACGCAGTATTTT.

V gene TRBV7-9 combines with J gene TRBJ1-1; 8 bases agree with TRBD1. There are 16 residues in the CDR3. J was trimmed by 3 bases and V by 5 bases; bases with no gene match: 11. Germline lookup yields CDR1 SEHNR and CDR2 FQNEAQ (reference sequence). The CDR3 nucleotides read TGTGCCAGCAGCCCCAGGGGGCTTAACCTTTACACTGAAGCTTTCTTT. This sequence encodes CASSPRGLNLYTEAFF.

The chain is built from TRBV18 and TRBJ2-1; unclear D gene. V gave up 6 bases and J gave up 6 bases, with 6 bases separating them. This CDR3 is 11 amino acids long. Germline loops: CDR1 KGHSH, CDR2 LQKENI. In DNA, the CDR3 is TGTGCCAGCTCGTCTGGCAATGAGCAGTTCTTC. Its translation: CASSSGNEQFF.

The chain carries TRBV27 and TRBJ2-7; D unclear. Trimming took 1 base from V and 7 from J, leaving 11 bases between them. The CDR3 covers 13 residues. Germline CDR1 is MNHEY and CDR2 is SMNVEV (reference sequence). The CDR3 coding sequence is TGTGCCAGCAGTTTATACGGCACCGAAGAGCAGTACTTC. This codes for CASSLYGTEEQYF.

The V call is TRBV13, the J call TRBJ1-5; D ambiguous. With 1 base removed from V and 5 bases from J, the gap between germline ends came to 3 bases. Germline CDR1 and CDR2: PRHDT and FYEKMQ (reference sequence). The CDR3 is 12 residues long. The CDR3 sequence is CASSLEHQPQHF. In DNA, the CDR3 is TGTGCCAGCAGCTTAGAGCATCAGCCCCAGCATTTT.

The chain recombines TRBV7-8 with TRBJ2-7, with D uncertain. Germline V gene lookup returns CDR1 SGHVS and CDR2 FQNEAQ. V lost 5 bases and J 6 bases, leaving 14 bases between the germline ends. This CDR3 has 13 residues. CDR3: CASSDTPTGEQYF. CDR3 DNA: TGTGCCAGCAGCGACACGCCGACGGGCGAGCAGTACTTC. Supplemented by reference TRBV7-8 and TRBJ2-7, the full variable domain reads GAGVSQSPRYKVAKRGQDVALRCDPISGHVSLFWYQQALGQGPEFLTYFQNEAQLDKSGLPSDRFFAERPEGSVSTLKIQRTQQEDSAVYLCASSDTPTGEQYFGPGTRLTVT.

The chain carries TRBV7-9 and TRBJ1-1; TRBD1 matches 7 bases. The CDR3 has 14 residues. Trimming at V came to 6 bases and at J to 1 base, leaving 5 bases not matched to a gene. Germline-derived CDR1 and CDR2 are SEHNR and FQNEAQ (reference sequence). The CDR3 DNA follows: TGTGCCAGCAGGCCCACAGGGGCGAACACTGAAGCTTTCTTT. Amino acids: CASRPTGANTEAFF.

The chain employs TRBV27 and TRBJ2-5; the match to TRBD1 covers 12 bases. After removal of 2 bases from V and 5 bases from J, the junction contained 9 bases not matched to a gene. The germline gives CDR1 MNHEY, CDR2 SMNVEV (reference sequence). The CDR3 covers 17 residues. The DNA of the CDR3 is TGTGCCAGCAGTTTAAGATGGAGGGACAGGGGGCCGGAGACCCAGTACTTC. It is translated as CASSLRWRDRGPETQYF.

The gene calls are TRBV19 and TRBJ2-1; 8 nucleotides agree with TRBD2. The CDR3 covers 17 residues. Germline V gene data show CDR1 as LNHDA and CDR2 as SQIVND (reference sequence). The V and J ends lost 5 bases and 0 bases, in that order; junction bases with no gene match: 9. The DNA for the CDR3 is TGTGCCAGTAGTCTTGGCGGGGGGTTGTCCTCCTACAATGAGCAGTTCTTC. Protein: CASSLGGGLSSYNEQFF. Full variable domain (missing parts from reference TRBV19 and TRBJ2-1): DGGITQSPKYLFRKEGQNVTLSCEQNLNHDAMYWYRQDPGQGLRLIYYSQIVNDFQKGDIAEGYSVSREKKESFPLTVTSAQKNPTAFYLCASSLGGGLSSYNEQFFGPGTRLTVL.

The chain employs TRBV11-2 and TRBJ2-7; the match to TRBD1 covers 9 bases. The V gene end was trimmed by 4 bases and the J gene end by 7 bases; junction bases not matched to a gene: 5. The CDR3 contains 13 residues. Germline loops: CDR1 SGHAT, CDR2 FQNNGV. The CDR3 DNA is TGTGCCAGCAGCTGGGACAGGGTGGGAGAGCAGTACTTC. This translates into CASSWDRVGEQYF.

The chain couples TRBV6-5 to TRBJ2-1, with 10 bases that match TRBD2. The CDR3 has 13 residues. Germline assignment: CDR1 MNHEY and CDR2 SVGAGI. The ends lost 6 bases at V and 8 bases at J; junction bases unmatched: 4. The CDR3 loop reads CASRTGLAYEQFF. DNA of the CDR3: TGTGCCAGCAGAACGGGACTAGCGTATGAGCAGTTCTTC.

This rearrangement joins TRBV10-1 to TRBJ2-3, with 8 bases that match TRBD1. Germline CDR1 and CDR2: WNHNN and SYGVQD (reference sequence). V was clipped by 3 bases and J by 3 bases; unmatched bases: 11. The CDR3 runs 17 residues. CDR3: CASSDGSSGGETDTQYF. The CDR3 bases are TGCGCCAGCAGTGACGGGTCTTCAGGGGGCGAGACAGATACGCAGTATTTT.

This chain uses TRBV11-3 with TRBJ2-1; 7 bases agree with TRBD2. Germline values: CDR1 SGHNT, CDR2 YENEEA. V lost 3 bases to trimming and J lost 8 bases; unmatched junction nucleotides: 7. This CDR3 is built from 14 residues. The CDR3, as DNA: TGTGCCAGCAGCTTCGGAGCGGGATGGCATGAGCAGTTCTTC. Amino acids: CASSFGAGWHEQFF.

The chain links TRBV6-1 to TRBJ2-1, with 9 bases that match TRBD2. Trimming removed 10 bases from V and 5 bases from J; junction bases left unmatched: 12. The CDR3 is 15 amino acids. In germline, CDR1 is MNHNS, CDR2 SASEGT. The CDR3 sequence: CAILPDASGNNEQFF. The CDR3 DNA reads as TGTGCCATCCTTCCTGACGCTAGCGGGAACAATGAGCAGTTCTTC.